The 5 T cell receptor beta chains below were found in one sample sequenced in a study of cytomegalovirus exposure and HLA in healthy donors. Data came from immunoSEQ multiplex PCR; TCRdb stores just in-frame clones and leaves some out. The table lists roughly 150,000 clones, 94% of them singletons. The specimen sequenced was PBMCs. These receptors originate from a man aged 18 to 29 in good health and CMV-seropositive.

DNA of the CDR3: TGTGCCTGGCAGAGACAGCCGCCCTACGAGCAGTACTTC. This codes for CAWQRQPPYEQYF. V gene TRBV30 combines with J gene TRBJ2-7, with a weak D call TRBD1 (5 bases). The V gene lost 5 bases and the J gene lost 2 bases, with 13 bases spanning the gap. Germline V gene sequence: CDR1 GTSNPN, CDR2 SVGIG (reference sequence). CDR3 length equals 13 residues.

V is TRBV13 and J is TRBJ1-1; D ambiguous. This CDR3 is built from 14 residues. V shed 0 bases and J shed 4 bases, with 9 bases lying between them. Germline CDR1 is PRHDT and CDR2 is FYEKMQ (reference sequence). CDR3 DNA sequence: TGTGCCAGCAGCTTAGGATTGGTTAGCACTGAAGCTTTCTTT. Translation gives CASSLGLVSTEAFF.

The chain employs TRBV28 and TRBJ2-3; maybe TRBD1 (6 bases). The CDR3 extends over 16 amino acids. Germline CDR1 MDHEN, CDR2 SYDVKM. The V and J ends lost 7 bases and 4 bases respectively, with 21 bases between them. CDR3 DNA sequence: TGTGCCAGCAAATGGGCGGAACAAGCAGGGGCAGATACGCAGTATTTT. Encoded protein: CASKWAEQAGADTQYF.

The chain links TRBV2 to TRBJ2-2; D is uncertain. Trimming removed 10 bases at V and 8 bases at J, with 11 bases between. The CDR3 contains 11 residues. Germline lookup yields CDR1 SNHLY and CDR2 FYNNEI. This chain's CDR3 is CATRFSGELFF. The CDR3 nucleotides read TGTGCCACCAGGTTTTCTGGGGAGCTGTTTTTT.

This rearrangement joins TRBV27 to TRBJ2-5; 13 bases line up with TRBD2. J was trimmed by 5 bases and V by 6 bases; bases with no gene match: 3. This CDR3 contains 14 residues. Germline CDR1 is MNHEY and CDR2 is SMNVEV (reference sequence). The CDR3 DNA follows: TGTGCCAGCAGCAGGACTAGCGGGAGTGAGACCCAGTACTTC. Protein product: CASSRTSGSETQYF.